The 21 T cell receptor beta chains given below trace back to one sample, sequenced in a study of vaccination and CD4 T cells after COVID-19. For these TCRs, the target antigens are not known. The treatment: 10-day PBMC culture with coronavirus spike peptide pools or control peptides (ViraFEST assay). The Oncomine TCR Beta short-read assay sequenced DNA from cultured CD4+ T cells. MiXCR, applied by TCRdb to the PCR reads, yields one record per CDR3 protein. This sample has roughly 9,000 distinct CDR3 sequences, with about 67% found just once. Specimen: CD4+ T cells from blood, cultured in vitro. These receptor sequences come from a human donor who had recovered from COVID-19.

CDR3 bases: TGTGCCAGTACCTACGGCGGGCGCAACACCGGGGAGCTGTTTTTT. Encoded protein: CASTYGGRNTGELFF. The chain combines TRBV19 with TRBJ2-2; D perhaps matches TRBD2 (5 bases). With 7 bases removed from V and 2 bases from J, the gap between germline ends came to 14 bases. The germline V gene encodes CDR1 LNHDA and CDR2 SQIVND (reference sequence). The CDR3 consists of 15 residues.

The chain joins TRBV20-1 to TRBJ1-5; D remains unclear. Trimming stripped 0 bases from V and 2 bases from J, with 8 bases between. CDR1 DFQATT and CDR2 SNEGSKA come from the germline V gene (reference sequence). The CDR3 loop spans 14 amino acids. The CDR3 nucleotides are TGCAGTGCTAGAGATCTAGTGGGCAATCAGCCCCAGCATTTT. It specifies CSARDLVGNQPQHF.

This clonotype came up a few times. This chain joins TRBV6-4 and TRBJ2-1; a possible D gene is TRBD2 (5 bases). The germline CDR1 and CDR2 sequences are MRHNA and SNTAGT. The CDR3 sequence is 14 residues long. The V end was cut by 2 bases, the J end by 0 bases, with 5 bases between. The CDR3 DNA follows: TGTGCCAGCAGTGACGGGAGCTCCTACAATGAGCAGTTCTTC. Translation: CASSDGSSYNEQFF.

This clonotype appeared a single time. The gene calls are TRBV5-5 and TRBJ1-1; 10 bases line up with TRBD1. The CDR3 totals 19 residues. Looked up from germline, CDR1 is SGHKS and CDR2 is YYEKEE (reference sequence). The V segment lost 1 base and the J segment 4 bases; nucleotides outside the gene matches: 16. CDR3 DNA sequence: TGTGCCAGCAGCTTGATTTTAGGGACAGGGGAGGTATGGGCCACTGAAGCTTTCTTT. Translated, it gives CASSLILGTGEVWATEAFF.

The V and J genes are TRBV5-5 and TRBJ2-5, with D tentatively TRBD1 (6 bases). Between the trimmed V and J ends, which lost 0 bases and 9 bases, there was a span of 6 bases. Germline V CDR1 and CDR2: SGHKS, YYEKEE (reference sequence). The CDR3 is made up of 11 amino acids. The CDR3 here is CASSLEGAQYF. In DNA form, the CDR3 reads TGTGCCAGCAGCTTGGAGGGGGCCCAGTACTTC. Together with reference TRBV5-5 and TRBJ2-5, the CDR3 gives the full variable domain: DAGVTQSPTHLIKTRGQQVTLRCSPISGHKSVSWYQQVLGQGPQFIFQYYEKEERGRGNFPDRFSARQFPNYSSELNVNALLLGDSALYLCASSLEGAQYFGPGTRLLVL.

The V gene is TRBV30, the J gene TRBJ1-5; TRBD1 might be the D (5 bases). The CDR3 runs 16 residues. From germline, CDR1 is GTSNPN and CDR2 SVGIG (reference sequence). Trimming left V 0 bases short and J 2 bases short, with 14 bases between. CDR3 sequence reads: CAWSVGAVLRNQPQHF. The DNA for the CDR3 is TGTGCCTGGAGTGTAGGGGCGGTCTTGCGCAATCAGCCCCAGCATTTT.

The genes are TRBV7-9 and TRBJ2-7, with D possibly being TRBD1 (5 bases). The CDR3 loop spans 14 amino acids. CDR1 is SEHNR and CDR2 is FQNEAQ in the germline V gene (reference sequence). V was pared by 1 base and J by 0 bases, with 7 bases between. CDR3 nucleotide sequence: TGTGCCAGCAGCTTAGACAGGAGCTCCTACGAGCAGTACTTC. Protein sequence: CASSLDRSSYEQYF.

The chain recombines TRBV27 with TRBJ2-5; 13 nucleotides line up with TRBD2. The germline V gene has CDR1 MNHEY and CDR2 SMNVEV (reference sequence). CDR3 length: 16 amino acids. V dropped 7 bases and J dropped 5; count of bases not matched to a gene: 10. CDR3 DNA: TGTGCCAGCAAATCCGGGACTAGCGGGATATGGGAGACCCAGTACTTC. Amino acid sequence: CASKSGTSGIWETQYF.

The chain carries TRBV19 and TRBJ1-2; no firm D call. The CDR3 extends over 13 amino acids. The germline V gene encodes CDR1 LNHDA and CDR2 SQIVND (reference sequence). V lost 5 bases to trimming and J lost 4 bases, with 11 bases between them. This CDR3 is CASSEPELYGYTF. The CDR3 nucleotides read TGTGCCAGTAGTGAACCGGAACTCTATGGCTACACCTTC.

The chain links TRBV2 to TRBJ2-1; 8 nucleotides align to TRBD2. Germline trimming cut 3 bases from V and 5 bases from J; bases unmatched to any gene: 6. The CDR3 length is 15 residues. The germline gives CDR1 SNHLY, CDR2 FYNNEI. The CDR3 sequence: CASSEFGLAHNEQFF. CDR3 sequence (DNA): TGTGCCAGCAGTGAGTTTGGACTAGCTCACAATGAGCAGTTCTTC.

The CDR3 loop reads CASSEYTGIQETQYF. The CDR3 DNA follows: TGTGCCAGCAGTGAATACACAGGGATCCAAGAGACCCAGTACTTC. The chain carries TRBV2 and TRBJ2-5; D perhaps matches TRBD1 (6 bases). This CDR3 contains 15 residues. The ends were cut back, 2 bases at V and 1 base at J, with 11 bases in the middle. Germline V lookup: CDR1 SNHLY, CDR2 FYNNEI. Variable domain in full (rest from reference TRBV2 and TRBJ2-5): EPEVTQTPSHQVTQMGQEVILRCVPISNHLYFYWYRQILGQKVEFLVSFYNNEISEKSEIFDDQFSVERPDGSNFTLKIRSTKLEDSAMYFCASSEYTGIQETQYFGPGTRLLVL.

The rearrangement uses TRBV7-9 and TRBJ2-1; no reliable D call. The length of the CDR3 is 12 residues. Germline V CDR1 and CDR2: SEHNR, FQNEAQ (reference sequence). Trimming removed 2 bases at V and 10 bases at J, with 9 bases between. This CDR3 is CASSLLFREQFF. The CDR3 DNA sequence: TGTGCCAGCAGCTTACTGTTTCGGGAGCAGTTCTTC. Based on the CDR3 plus reference TRBV7-9 and TRBJ2-1, the full variable domain is DTGVSQNPRHKITKRGQNVTFRCDPISEHNRLYWYRQTLGQGPEFLTYFQNEAQLEKSRLLSDRFSAERPKGSFSTLEIQRTEQGDSAMYLCASSLLFREQFFGPGTRLTVL.

This clonotype turned up a few times. V and J are TRBV29-1 and TRBJ1-1, with D possibly TRBD1 on 5 matching bases. V gave up 0 bases and J gave up 4 bases, with 9 bases separating them. The CDR3 has 13 residues. Looked up from germline, CDR1 is SQVTM and CDR2 is ANQGSEA. The CDR3 sequence is CSVEDSGSTEAFF. The DNA for the CDR3 is TGCAGCGTTGAAGATTCAGGGAGCACTGAAGCTTTCTTT.

The chain has TRBV20-1 and TRBJ2-2; weak D call: TRBD1 (5 bases). The V and J ends lost 0 bases and 7 bases respectively, with 18 bases between them. The CDR3 extends over 16 amino acids. Germline CDR1 and CDR2: DFQATT and SNEGSKA (reference sequence). The CDR3, as DNA: TGCAGTGCTAGAGATAGTGGGCAGGGCCACGTCGGGGAGCTGTTTTTT. It specifies CSARDSGQGHVGELFF.

This chain joins TRBV12-3 or TRBV12-4 and TRBJ2-7; 7 nucleotides line up with TRBD1. V lost 3 bases and J lost 2; bases outside the gene matches: 1. CDR3 length equals 13 residues. The CDR3 nucleotides are TGTGCCAGCAGTTTTACAGGGGCCTACGAGCAGTACTTC. Its translation: CASSFTGAYEQYF.

This clonotype was seen once. The chain uses TRBV6-2 or TRBV6-3 and TRBJ1-1; D unresolved. This CDR3 has 13 amino acids. Germline loops: CDR1 MNHEY, CDR2 SVGEGT. V lost 3 bases to trimming and J lost 1 base, with 6 bases between them. CDR3 region: CASSYLANTEAFF. CDR3 DNA: TGTGCCAGCAGTTATCTGGCGAACACTGAAGCTTTCTTT.

The table lists this clonotype with a count of one. The CDR3 DNA is TGTGCCAGCAGCTTACCACAGGGGGGCAATGAGCAGTTCTTC. As protein: CASSLPQGGNEQFF. The chain has TRBV7-9 and TRBJ2-1, with 8 bases that match TRBD1. The CDR3 is made up of 14 amino acids. CDR1 is SEHNR and CDR2 is FQNEAQ in the germline V gene (reference sequence). V gave up 2 bases and J gave up 6 bases; unmatched junction bases: 3.

V and J are TRBV11-1 and TRBJ1-1; D may be TRBD1 (5 bases). V gave up 5 bases and J gave up 11 bases, with 15 bases separating them. Germline CDR1 is SGHAT and CDR2 is FQDESV (reference sequence). This CDR3 has 12 residues. The CDR3 DNA sequence: TGTGCCAGCAGCCTTCAGGGATCTATGGCTTTCTTT. Its translation: CASSLQGSMAFF.

The chain has TRBV20-1 and TRBJ2-5, with TRBD2 identical over 7 bases. CDR3 length equals 11 residues. With V trimmed by 5 bases and J by 5 bases, 2 bases remained unmatched. Germline V gene lookup returns CDR1 DFQATT and CDR2 SNEGSKA (reference sequence). The CDR3 here is CSAGLVETQYF. DNA of the CDR3: TGCAGTGCTGGACTAGTGGAGACCCAGTACTTC.

The chain carries TRBV28 and TRBJ2-5, with D unclear. CDR3 length: 14 amino acids. CDR1 and CDR2 from the germline V gene are MDHEN and SYDVKM. V was shortened by 6 bases and J by 2 bases, with 13 bases between the two germline ends. The CDR3 region has the DNA TGTGCCAGCAGCCCACCAGTCGGACAAGAGACCCAGTACTTC. This codes for CASSPPVGQETQYF.

The chain carries TRBV20-1 and TRBJ1-4; TRBD1 agrees at 8 bases. Germline V gene lookup returns CDR1 DFQATT and CDR2 SNEGSKA (reference sequence). Trimming at V came to 2 bases and at J to 7 bases, leaving 9 bases not matched to a gene. This CDR3 comprises 15 residues. DNA of the CDR3: TGCAGTGCTAGATCGAGGCCAACAGGGGGTGAAAAACTGTTTTTT. It specifies CSARSRPTGGEKLFF.